The rows below give T cell receptor beta chains drawn from one sample of a study of cytomegalovirus exposure and HLA in healthy donors. The table came from immunoSEQ multiplex PCR; TCRdb's copy has only in-frame clones and leaves some out. The sample holds around 260,000 clones, under 90% seen once. The specimen was PBMCs. Every receptor here comes from a girl aged 2-9 years in good health and CMV-seronegative. CDR3s include the opening cysteine and the closing phenylalanine or tryptophan. The order of the fields is clone size, D gene, J gene, V gene, CDR3 DNA, CDR3 protein. D genes are given only for firm matches. Size values are once, few and many counts, or a class for expanded clones, and some rows have none.

size: once
D: TRBD2
J: TRBJ2-5
V: TRBV29-1
DNA: TGCAGCGTCCCTAGCGGGAGGACCCAGGAGACCCAGTACTTC
CDR3: CSVPSGRTQETQYF

size: NA
D: TRBD2
J: TRBJ2-1
V: TRBV4-1
DNA: TGCGCCAGCAGCCAAGTGGGACTAGCGGGGGGGCTCGATGAGCAGTTCTTC
CDR3: CASSQVGLAGGLDEQFF

size: NA
D: TRBD2
J: TRBJ2-3
V: TRBV12-5
DNA: TGTGCTAGTGGTTTGACCTGGGGACTAGGAACGAGCACAGATACGCAGTATTTT
CDR3: CASGLTWGLGTSTDTQYF

size: NA
D: NA
J: TRBJ1-6
V: TRBV2
DNA: TGTGCCAGCAGTGACGGTAGATCACCCCTCCACTTT
CDR3: CASSDGRSPLHF

size: NA
D: TRBD1
J: TRBJ1-1
V: TRBV27
DNA: TGTGCCAGCAGTCCGGGCGGACAGGGATGGTTGATCACTGAAGCTTTCTTT
CDR3: CASSPGGQGWLITEAFF

size: few
D: NA
J: TRBJ2-7
V: TRBV7-6
DNA: TGTGCCAGCAGCTTTAGCGAATCCTACGAGCAGTACTTC
CDR3: CASSFSESYEQYF

size: few
D: TRBD1
J: TRBJ1-4
V: TRBV7-9
DNA: TGTGCCAGCAGCCCGGGACAGGGGAGTGAAAAACTGTTTTTT
CDR3: CASSPGQGSEKLFF

size: NA
D: TRBD1
J: TRBJ2-7
V: TRBV5-4
DNA: TGTGCCAGCAGCTTGGGGGGGACAGGGGGCAACGAGCAGTACTTC
CDR3: CASSLGGTGGNEQYF

size: NA
D: NA
J: TRBJ2-1
V: TRBV2
DNA: TGTGCCAGCTTCACTAGCTCCTACAATGAGCAGTTCTTC
CDR3: CASFTSSYNEQFF

size: few
D: TRBD2
J: TRBJ2-1
V: TRBV28
DNA: TGTGCCAGCAGTTTAGTTTCGCCCAACGGGAGGAATGAGCAGTTCTTC
CDR3: CASSLVSPNGRNEQFF

size: NA
D: TRBD1
J: TRBJ2-7
V: TRBV4-1
DNA: TGCGCCAGCAGCCCAGGACCGACAGGGGGAACCTACGAGCAGTACTTC
CDR3: CASSPGPTGGTYEQYF

size: few
D: NA
J: TRBJ1-5
V: TRBV19
DNA: TGTGCCAGTAGTACCCCGAGACAGAGCCCCGTTAATCAGCCCCAGCATTTT
CDR3: CASSTPRQSPVNQPQHF

size: once
D: TRBD1
J: TRBJ2-7
V: TRBV7-8
DNA: TGTGCCAGCAGCACCTGGACAGGGGGCTTCGACGAGCAGTACTTC
CDR3: CASSTWTGGFDEQYF

size: NA
D: TRBD1
J: TRBJ2-7
V: TRBV2
DNA: TGTGCCAGCAGTGTTTCGTCGGGACAGACCAGCTACGAGCAGTACTTC
CDR3: CASSVSSGQTSYEQYF

size: NA
D: NA
J: TRBJ2-7
V: TRBV6-6
DNA: TGTGCCAGCAGTTACAGAGTAGCGAAGGAAAACGAGCAGTACTTC
CDR3: CASSYRVAKENEQYF

size: NA
D: TRBD1
J: TRBJ2-3
V: TRBV28
DNA: TGTGCCAGCAGCCCAATTGACAGGGTTCGAGATACGCAGTATTTT
CDR3: CASSPIDRVRDTQYF

size: NA
D: NA
J: TRBJ1-1
V: TRBV27
DNA: TGTGCCAGCAGTTTCGAGGGTTTCGACACTGAAGCTTTCTTT
CDR3: CASSFEGFDTEAFF

size: NA
D: TRBD1
J: TRBJ2-7
V: TRBV10-3
DNA: TGTGCCATCAGTGAAAGGGGACAGGGGGCTCAGTACGAGCAGTACTTC
CDR3: CAISERGQGAQYEQYF

size: NA
D: TRBD1
J: TRBJ1-2
V: TRBV5-1
DNA: TGCGCCAGCAGCTTCCGACAGGGTTATGGCTACACCTTC
CDR3: CASSFRQGYGYTF

size: NA
D: TRBD1
J: TRBJ1-3
V: TRBV19
DNA: TGTGCCAGTAGCAGACTCGGACAGGATTTTGGAAACACCATATATTTT
CDR3: CASSRLGQDFGNTIYF

size: NA
D: TRBD1
J: TRBJ2-7
V: TRBV28
DNA: TGTGCCAGCAGGGCAGCAGGAAGGGACAGGTCCTACGAGCAGTACTTC
CDR3: CASRAAGRDRSYEQYF

size: NA
D: NA
J: TRBJ1-4
V: TRBV18
DNA: TGTGCCAGCTCCTACAATGAAAAACTGTTTTTT
CDR3: CASSYNEKLFF

size: NA
D: NA
J: TRBJ2-7
V: TRBV6-6
DNA: TGTGCCAGCAGTTACTCGAGACTAGTGGGGAGCTACGAGCAGTACTTC
CDR3: CASSYSRLVGSYEQYF

size: NA
D: NA
J: TRBJ1-2
V: TRBV29-1
DNA: TGCAGCGCGTATTGGGGGGGTGGCTACACCTTC
CDR3: CSAYWGGGYTF

size: once
D: TRBD2
J: TRBJ2-2
V: TRBV27
DNA: TGTGCCAGCAGGCTAGCGGGAGGAACCGGGGAGCTGTTTTTT
CDR3: CASRLAGGTGELFF

size: NA
D: NA
J: TRBJ1-6
V: TRBV10-3
DNA: TGTGCCACATCCGGGGGTTCACCCCTCCACTTT
CDR3: CATSGGSPLHF

size: NA
D: TRBD1
J: TRBJ2-3
V: TRBV2
DNA: TGTGCCAGCACCTCAGGGGGCGCGACAGATACGCAGTATTTT
CDR3: CASTSGGATDTQYF

size: NA
D: TRBD1
J: TRBJ1-1
V: TRBV10-3
DNA: TGTGCCATCAAAGAACAGGGGGCTGAGAACACTGAAGCTTTCTTT
CDR3: CAIKEQGAENTEAFF

size: NA
D: TRBD1
J: TRBJ2-1
V: TRBV6-5
DNA: TGTGCCAGCAGCCCGACAGGGGGCGGGAATGGGCAGTTCTTC
CDR3: CASSPTGGGNGQFF

size: NA
D: NA
J: TRBJ1-2
V: TRBV7-9
DNA: TGTGCCAGCAGCTCAAGGGGCCAGTCTAACTATGGCTACACCTTC
CDR3: CASSSRGQSNYGYTF

size: NA
D: TRBD1
J: TRBJ1-3
V: TRBV27
DNA: TGTGCCAGCACCTCTCGACAGGGTTCTGGAAACACCATATATTTT
CDR3: CASTSRQGSGNTIYF

size: once
D: NA
J: TRBJ1-1
V: TRBV7-9
DNA: TGTGCCAGCAGCTTATTGGCCGCCACTGAAGCTTTCTTT
CDR3: CASSLLAATEAFF

size: once
D: NA
J: TRBJ1-1
V: TRBV9
DNA: TGTGCCAGCAGCGGGGCCAGGGCATCCGACACTGAAGCTTTCTTT
CDR3: CASSGARASDTEAFF

size: NA
D: NA
J: TRBJ1-1
V: TRBV6-4
DNA: TGTGCCAGCAGCCAAGACAACGAGAACACTGAAGCTTTCTTT
CDR3: CASSQDNENTEAFF

size: NA
D: TRBD2
J: TRBJ2-5
V: TRBV9
DNA: TGTGCCAGCAGCCTCCTAGCGGGGGGGCCTGTTGAGACCCAGTACTTC
CDR3: CASSLLAGGPVETQYF

size: NA
D: TRBD1
J: TRBJ2-7
V: TRBV14
DNA: TGTGCCAGCCGGAAGTCGGGAGGGACAGGGGCCTACGAGCAGTACTTC
CDR3: CASRKSGGTGAYEQYF

size: NA
D: NA
J: TRBJ2-7
V: TRBV7-3
DNA: TGTGCCAGCAGCTTATTCTCAGGGGTGGGCTACGAGCAGTACTTC
CDR3: CASSLFSGVGYEQYF

size: few
D: TRBD1
J: TRBJ1-4
V: TRBV28
DNA: TGTGCCAGCAGGACAGGGGCTTCTAATGAAAAACTGTTTTTT
CDR3: CASRTGASNEKLFF

size: NA
D: NA
J: TRBJ1-5
V: TRBV19
DNA: TGTGCCAGTAGTATATCATCAACGGGCAATCAGCCCCAGCATTTT
CDR3: CASSISSTGNQPQHF

size: NA
D: TRBD1
J: TRBJ2-3
V: TRBV12-5
DNA: TGTGCTAGTGGTTTGGAAACAGGGGTTACGCAGTATTTT
CDR3: CASGLETGVTQYF

size: few
D: TRBD2
J: TRBJ2-1
V: TRBV27
DNA: TGTGCCAGCACCCCCGGGGTTAGCGGGGGGGCGTTAGGCGATGAGCAGTTCTTC
CDR3: CASTPGVSGGALGDEQFF

size: NA
D: TRBD2
J: TRBJ2-7
V: TRBV30
DNA: TGTGCCTGGACCCCCGGGACTAGCGGCGAGCAGTACTTC
CDR3: CAWTPGTSGEQYF

size: NA
D: TRBD2
J: TRBJ2-7
V: TRBV27
DNA: TGTGCCAGCAGTTTAGCCCGGGGGGGCTCCGACGAGCAGTACTTC
CDR3: CASSLARGGSDEQYF